This T cell receptor (beta chain) derives from a study of PD-1 blockade in classical Hodgkin lymphoma (dated by TCRdb to 2020 to 2021). For the wider study: Nivolumab dosing was 3 mg/kg intravenously every 2 weeks, continuing until either disease progression or unacceptable toxicity. A peripheral blood immune signature of response to PD-1 blockade in classical Hodgkin lymphoma was defined using TCR beta sequencing and CyTOF.

From its cysteine to its phenylalanine, the CDR3 spans 15 amino acids. The sequence is cut down to CDR3 DNA, 45 bases in frame from base 1. Clipping removes 3 bases from V and 5 bases from J, with 7 as the unmatched junction base count. The germline V gene specifies SGHDN as CDR1 and FVKESK as CDR2. Reading the label with the study, this specimen's time point is: cycle 1 day 1 (C1D1), immediately before nivolumab initiation. Every trial patient had relapsed following autologous stem cell transplantation, and prior brentuximab vedotin exposure was what differed among cohorts A, B and C. A total of over 55 patients with relapsed/refractory classical Hodgkin lymphoma made up the trial cohort, and each patient's best overall response was complete response, partial response or progressive disease. Trial patients were treated with single-agent nivolumab in the multi-cohort phase II CheckMate 205 trial. Best overall response was determined by an independent review committee according to the 2007 International Working Group response criteria. Trial PBMCs were collected immediately before nivolumab initiation (C1D1) and during therapy at cycle 2 day 1 and cycle 4 day 1. After peripheral blood was drawn into 8 mL Vacutainer Cell Preparation Tubes, PBMCs were isolated by centrifugation and then cryopreserved.

On this clone itself: The clone's antigen remains unknown. Base qualities are not recorded, but no much larger clone differs from it by a single base.

The paper as a whole reports these results and caveats: Baseline diversity similar to that of newly diagnosed patients was observed in trial patients achieving complete response, whereas significantly lower diversity was observed in partial responders and progressors. Baseline TCR diversity was reported to be lower in newly diagnosed patients than in healthy donors, and even lower in relapsed/refractory patients. Lower diversity was seen in patients whose nivolumab began less than 1 year after ASCT, and these patients were left out of later analyses so that immune reconstitution would not confound the results. CD4+ but not CD8+ TCR diversity rose significantly by C4D1 (p=0.0027 vs p=0.16), most apparent in complete responders (p=0.02). The study was limited to a single clinical trial cohort, and causes of repertoire differences, possibly disease activity or prior therapy, remained undefined.

The Qiagen DNeasy kit was used to extract genomic DNA from unsorted PBMCs and from the negatively selected CD4+ and CD8+ fractions. Amplification of TCR beta CDR3 regions was done by immunoSEQ multiplex PCR with primers that anneal to V and J segments. A synthetic immune receptor repertoire was used to minimize amplification bias, and any remaining bias was removed computationally after sequencing. The authors' pipeline ran thus. Custom Python scripts were used to quantify repertoire diversity as the Shannon entropy index. The unsorted, CD4+ and CD8+ repertoires were each analyzed separately, with the exception of combined analyses, where CD4+ and CD8+ sequences were merged in silico. A clone counted as expanded when the clone's frequency after treatment rose at least 2-fold relative to C1D1, and clones undetected at baseline were given a pseudocount of 0.5. Clones with 0 or 1 copy at C1D1 were classified as singleton clones, and clones with 2 or more copies were classified as non-singleton clones. Clones expanded in unsorted samples were labelled as CD4+, CD8+ or unknown by matching protein sequences in sorted samples from the same patient. Diversity changes from C1D1 to C4D1 were tested in paired samples using Wilcoxon tests. As stored in TCRdb, this immuneACCESS dataset retains in-frame rearrangements with V and J assigned. A fraction of the clones does not appear; measured against another copy, unresolved V genes explain less than half of the discrepancy, and the remainder lacks a known reason. V, J and clone size derive from that table, while D and trimming were established from the DNA sequence. This sample lists about 40,000 clones; 71% were detected once. 3% to 3.5% of the sample is in the top ten clones.

Sample: peripheral blood mononuclear cells (PBMCs), taken at baseline. The TCR comes from a human donor with classical Hodgkin lymphoma. The chain uses TRBV14 and TRBJ2-7; the junction holds 10 bases that match TRBD1. In nucleotide form, the sequence is TGTGCCAGCAGCCAGATCGGGACAGGGGCAAACGAGCAGTACTTC. This gives the protein CASSQIGTGANEQYF.